Listed below are T cell receptor beta chains from one sample, sequenced in a study of human T cells and chemical hapten exposure. TCRdb itself ran the RACE reads through MiXCR, one entry per CDR3 protein. The sample records 80,000 or so distinct CDR3 sequences, approximately 11% being singletons. Sequences were derived from whole blood, sampled in connection with sensitization to the hapten diphenylcyclopropenone (DPC). The receptors here all came from a woman in her forties or fifties with alopecia areata. Some clones in this sample may be carry-over from other donors' samples. The CDR3 runs from the conserved cysteine through the conserved F or W. The D gene is left open where the match is weak. Size is stated for part of the rows, as once, few or many counts, or as a class when the clone is expanded.

J | V | size | D | CDR3 | DNA
TRBJ2-7 | TRBV30 | - | - | CAWSVPRGPAKYF | TGTGCCTGGAGCGTCCCAAGGGGCCCTGCCAAGTACTTC
TRBJ2-5 | TRBV23-1 | - | TRBD2 | CASSQREVMKTQYF | TGCGCCAGCAGTCAGCGGGAGGTAATGAAGACCCAGTACTTC
TRBJ1-2 | TRBV12-3/TRBV12-4 | many | TRBD1 | CASSPGTGKSPYGYTF | TGTGCCAGCAGTCCCGGGACAGGGAAGAGTCCTTATGGCTACACCTTC
TRBJ2-2 | TRBV13 | few | - | CASSPPRLAGLPGELFF | TGTGCCAGCAGCCCACCCCGTCTGGCGGGACTCCCCGGGGAGCTGTTTTTT
TRBJ1-1 | TRBV7-2 | few | TRBD1 | CASSLGTGGGMNTEAFF | TGTGCCAGCAGCTTAGGAACAGGGGGCGGAATGAACACTGAAGCTTTCTTT
TRBJ2-4 | TRBV7-3 | few | - | CASRLDGKNIQYF | TGTGCCAGCAGGTTGGATGGCAAAAACATTCAGTACTTC
TRBJ2-3 | TRBV5-6 | many | - | CASSLSTDTQYF | TGTGCCAGCAGTCTGTCCACAGATACGCAGTATTTT
TRBJ1-5 | TRBV7-2 | many | - | CASSLVMFNQPQHF | TGTGCCAGCAGCTTAGTCATGTTCAATCAGCCCCAGCATTTT
TRBJ2-1 | TRBV7-2 | few | TRBD2 | CASSYQAASGGNNEQFF | TGTGCCAGCAGCTACCAGGCGGCCAGCGGGGGTAACAATGAGCAGTTCTTC
TRBJ1-4 | TRBV11-2 | many | TRBD1 | CASSGDRGEKLFF | TGTGCCAGCAGCGGAGACAGGGGTGAAAAACTGTTTTTT